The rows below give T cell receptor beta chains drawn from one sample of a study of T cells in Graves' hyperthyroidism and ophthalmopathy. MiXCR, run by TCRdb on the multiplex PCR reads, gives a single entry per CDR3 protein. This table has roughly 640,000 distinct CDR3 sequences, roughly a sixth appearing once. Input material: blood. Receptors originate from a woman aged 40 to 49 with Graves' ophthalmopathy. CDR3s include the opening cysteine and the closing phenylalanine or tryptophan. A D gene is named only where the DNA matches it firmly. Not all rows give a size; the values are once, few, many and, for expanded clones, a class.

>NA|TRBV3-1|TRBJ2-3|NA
CASSQDTSSTDTQYF
TGTGCCAGCAGCCAAGATACGAGTAGCACAGATACGCAGTATTTT
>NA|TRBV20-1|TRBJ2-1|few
CSALPRGGTHLDEQFF
TGCAGTGCCCTCCCAAGGGGGGGGACGCACTTGGATGAGCAGTTCTTC
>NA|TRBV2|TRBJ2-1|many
CASMGSFNEQFF
TGTGCCAGCATGGGCAGCTTCAATGAGCAGTTCTTC
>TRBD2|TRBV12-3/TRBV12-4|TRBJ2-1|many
CASSFGGGTDGEQFF
TGTGCCAGCAGTTTCGGCGGGGGGACGGATGGTGAGCAGTTCTTC
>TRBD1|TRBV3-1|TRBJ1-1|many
CASSPTLRTGGSFF
TGTGCCAGCAGCCCAACTCTCAGGACAGGGGGCTCTTTCTTT
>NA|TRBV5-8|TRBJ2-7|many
CASSSEDGSSYEQYF
TGTGCCAGCAGCTCGGAAGACGGGAGCTCCTACGAGCAGTACTTC
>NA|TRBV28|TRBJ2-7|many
CASRTGVREISEQYF
TGTGCCAGCAGGACAGGGGTGCGGGAGATTAGCGAGCAGTACTTC
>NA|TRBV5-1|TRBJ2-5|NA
CASSLGGGAMETQYF
TGCGCCAGCAGCTTGGGAGGGGGGGCGATGGAGACCCAGTACTTC
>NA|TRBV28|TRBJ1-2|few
CASNTIGGNYGYTF
TGTGCCAGCAATACCATAGGCGGTAACTATGGCTACACCTTC
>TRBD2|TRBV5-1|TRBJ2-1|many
CASSLLAGAANEQFF
TGCGCCAGCAGCTTACTAGCGGGAGCGGCCAATGAGCAGTTCTTC
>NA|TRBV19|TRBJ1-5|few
CASREQEGPQHF
TGTGCCAGTAGGGAACAGGAAGGGCCCCAGCATTTT